This paragraph reports one TCR beta chain. The data belong to a study of blood T cell repertoires in COVID-19. At the level of the study: Sources were T cells, B-cell-depleted T cells, or PBMCs; the material itself was cDNA or gDNA.

The CDR3 runs to 16 residues. Germline-derived CDR1 and CDR2 are SGHKS and YYEKEE (reference sequence). V lost 2 bases to trimming and J lost 6 bases, with 18 bases between them. Under the authors' procedure: Cell counts per sample came from amplifying reference gene primers. Using immunoSEQ multiplex PCR, the repertoire was profiled, and TCRdb retains in-frame clones only, with some absent. That table furnishes V, J and clone size, whereas the DNA furnished D and trimming. Altogether over 100,000 clones are present, about four fifths being singletons, with the ten largest covering around 3.9%. This sequence originates from a woman aged 80 or over with acute or convalescent COVID-19. The chain couples TRBV5-5 to TRBJ1-5, with a tentative D call TRBD1 (6 bases). The sequenced sample consisted of peripheral blood. The CDR3 nucleotides are TGTGCCAGCAGCTTTTATGGGGGCTTAGGTGGTCAGCCCCAGCATTTT. Translation: CASSFYGGLGGQPQHF.